The clone carrying this T cell receptor beta chain has a count of ten or more. Its antigen is as yet unknown. The source of the sample is a study of Graves' ophthalmopathy and Graves' hyperthyroidism. Findings and caveats of the study: For separating ophthalmopathy from stable hyperthyroidism, a 13-signature model gave under 90% sensitivity and roughly 83% specificity.

Under 3 months in duration, the ophthalmopathy in affected donors had moderate-to-severe activity, CAS ≥3 and NOSPECS ≥4. The CDR3 sequence is 13 residues long. V shed 3 bases and J shed 3 bases, with 9 bases lying between them. Amplifying from RNA transcripts, the study obtained TCR beta CDR3 regions. The workflow started with a first-round RT-PCR run with HTBI primers and then moved on to a second-round multiplex PCR. TCRdb re-called the multiplex PCR reads through MiXCR, storing one row per CDR3 protein. Among about 480,000 distinct CDR3 sequences listed, approximately 14% were seen once. This chain uses TRBV12-3 or TRBV12-4 with TRBJ2-7; maybe TRBD1 (6 bases). The sample was blood. The sequence was collected from a woman in her twenties or thirties with Graves' ophthalmopathy. This chain's CDR3 is CASSLRTDYEQYF. CDR3 bases: TGTGCCAGCAGTTTGAGGACAGACTACGAGCAGTACTTC.